The 6 T cell receptor beta chains presented below share a single source sample, sequenced in a study of T cells in Graves' hyperthyroidism and ophthalmopathy. RNA transcripts were the template for amplifying TCR beta CDR3 regions. Researchers ran a first-round RT-PCR on the TCR CDR3 using the HTBI primer set. TCRdb reprocessed the multiplex PCR reads via MiXCR and lists one record per CDR3 protein. The sample has 450,000 to 650,000 distinct CDR3 sequences; about a sixth are singletons. Sequenced sample: blood. The receptor source for this set is a woman aged 18-29 years with Graves' ophthalmopathy.

The chain combines TRBV19 with TRBJ1-5; weak D call: TRBD1 (6 bases). V dropped 1 base and J dropped 0 bases, with 10 bases sitting between them. The V gene's germline CDR1 is LNHDA and CDR2 SQIVND (reference sequence). This CDR3 spans 16 amino acids. CDR3 amino acids: CASSIGPGDSNQPQHF. CDR3 DNA sequence: TGTGCCAGTAGTATAGGTCCAGGGGATAGCAATCAGCCCCAGCATTTT. Filled out from reference TRBV19 and TRBJ1-5, the complete variable domain reads DGGITQSPKYLFRKEGQNVTLSCEQNLNHDAMYWYRQDPGQGLRLIYYSQIVNDFQKGDIAEGYSVSREKKESFPLTVTSAQKNPTAFYLCASSIGPGDSNQPQHFGDGTRLSIL.

V usage is TRBV28 and J usage is TRBJ1-2, with D perhaps matching TRBD1 (6 bases). CDR3 length equals 15 residues. Germline V gene data show CDR1 as MDHEN and CDR2 as SYDVKM. V was clipped by 6 bases and J by 0 bases, with 14 bases between them. Written as DNA, the CDR3 is TGTGCCAGCAGCTTGGCAGGGGTAGCTAACTATGGCTACACCTTC. Translation gives CASSLAGVANYGYTF.

The rearrangement uses TRBV6-1 and TRBJ1-2; 8 bases align to TRBD1. The J segment lost 4 bases and the V segment lost 3 bases, leaving 13 bases of the junction unmatched. CDR3 size: 17 residues. Germline CDR1 reads MNHNS; CDR2 reads SASEGT. This CDR3 reads CASSELFTGGSIYGYTF. The CDR3 DNA reads TGTGCCAGCAGTGAGCTCTTCACAGGGGGGTCGATCTATGGCTACACCTTC.

The table lists this clonotype with many counts. The chain uses TRBV20-1 and TRBJ1-5; TRBD1 agrees at 7 bases. This CDR3 has 12 amino acids. Germline CDR1 and CDR2: DFQATT and SNEGSKA (reference sequence). V was pared by 6 bases and J by 4 bases, with 3 bases of the junction left unmatched. The DNA for the CDR3 is TGCAGTGCCAAGACAGGGAATCAGCCCCAGCATTTT. It encodes CSAKTGNQPQHF.

There are many counts of this clonotype. The J gene is TRBJ2-3, the V gene TRBV28; TRBD1 matches at 9 bases. The V gene's germline CDR1 is MDHEN and CDR2 SYDVKM. The CDR3 length is 15 residues. V was pared by 5 bases and J by 6 bases, with 9 bases of the junction left unmatched. The CDR3 nucleotides read TGTGCCAGCAGTAGCCCGGGACAGGGATCTGATACGCAGTATTTT. Translated: CASSSPGQGSDTQYF.

There are many counts of this clonotype. This rearrangement joins TRBV6-1 to TRBJ1-2; D perhaps matches TRBD1 (5 bases). The CDR3 contains 13 residues. Germline V CDR1 and CDR2: MNHNS, SASEGT. V lost 1 base to trimming and J lost 4 bases, with 7 bases between them. CDR3 DNA sequence: TGTGCCAGCAGTGAAGGAGACAGCTATGGCTACACCTTC. It encodes CASSEGDSYGYTF.